This T cell receptor (beta chain) was identified in a study of blood T cell repertoires in COVID-19. Study as a whole: Acute and convalescent COVID-19 specimens originated in the United States, Italy and Spain. T cells, B-cell-depleted T cells, or PBMCs supplied cDNA or gDNA.

This clone was seen only a few times. The CDR3 has 17 residues. CDR1 and CDR2 (germline): SGHTA, FQGNSA. With 1 base clipped from V and 5 bases from J, the junction kept 12 bases outside the gene matches. Original handling: Reference gene primer amplification gave nucleated cell count estimates. Profiling relied on immunoSEQ multiplex PCR, and the TCRdb table lists in-frame clones only, not all of them. That table is the source of V, J and clone size, and D and trimming were worked out from the DNA. The sample shows 50,000 to 65,000 clones, 92% of them seen only once. The sequenced sample consisted of peripheral blood. The chain employs TRBV7-2 and TRBJ2-7, with 9 positions matching TRBD2. This sequence originates from a man aged 45-65 years with active COVID-19. The CDR3 nucleotides read TGTGCCAGCAGCTTAGGTTTAGCGGGGGCCGGGATCCACGAGCAGTACTTC. It yields the protein CASSLGLAGAGIHEQYF.